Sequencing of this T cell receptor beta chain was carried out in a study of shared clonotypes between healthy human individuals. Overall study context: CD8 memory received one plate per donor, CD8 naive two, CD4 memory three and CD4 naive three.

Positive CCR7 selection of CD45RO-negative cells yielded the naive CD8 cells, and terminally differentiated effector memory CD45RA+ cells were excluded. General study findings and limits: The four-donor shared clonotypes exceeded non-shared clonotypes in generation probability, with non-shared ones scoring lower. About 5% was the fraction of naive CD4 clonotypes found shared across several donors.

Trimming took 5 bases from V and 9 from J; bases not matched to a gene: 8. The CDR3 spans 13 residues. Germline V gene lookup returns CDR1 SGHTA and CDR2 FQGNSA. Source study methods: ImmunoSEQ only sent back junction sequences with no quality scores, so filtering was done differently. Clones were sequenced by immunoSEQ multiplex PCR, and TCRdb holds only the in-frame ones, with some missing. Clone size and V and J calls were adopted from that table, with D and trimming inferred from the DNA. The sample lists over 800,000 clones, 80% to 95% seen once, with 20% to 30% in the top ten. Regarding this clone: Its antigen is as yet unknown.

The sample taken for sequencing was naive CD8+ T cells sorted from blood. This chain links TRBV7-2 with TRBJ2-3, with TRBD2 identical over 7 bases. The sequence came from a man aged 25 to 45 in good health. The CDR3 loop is CASSPRGERTQYF. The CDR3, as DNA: TGTGCCAGCAGCCCTCGGGGGGAAAGGACGCAGTATTTT. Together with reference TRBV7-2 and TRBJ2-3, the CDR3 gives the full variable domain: GAGVSQSPSNKVTEKGKDVELRCDPISGHTALYWYRQSLGQGLEFLIYFQGNSAPDKSGLPSDRFSAERTGGSVSTLTIQRTQQEDSAVYLCASSPRGERTQYFGPGTRLTVL.